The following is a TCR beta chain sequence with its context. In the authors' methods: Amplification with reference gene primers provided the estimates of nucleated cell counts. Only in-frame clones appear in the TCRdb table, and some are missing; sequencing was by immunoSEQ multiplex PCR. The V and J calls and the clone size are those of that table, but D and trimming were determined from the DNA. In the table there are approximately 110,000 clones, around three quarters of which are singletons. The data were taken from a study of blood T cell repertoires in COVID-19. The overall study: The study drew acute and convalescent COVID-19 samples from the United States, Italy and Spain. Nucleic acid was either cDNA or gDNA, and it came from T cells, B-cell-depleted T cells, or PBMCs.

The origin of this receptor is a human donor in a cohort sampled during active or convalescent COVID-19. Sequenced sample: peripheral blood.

The CDR3 DNA sequence: TGTGCCAGCAGCCCCCAGCGGGGCAGCTCCTACGAGCAGTACTTC. Its translation is CASSPQRGSSYEQYF. The rearrangement links TRBV4-2 to TRBJ2-7; 7 positions match TRBD2. V trimming: 4 bases; J trimming: 0 bases; junction bases outside the gene matches: 6. CDR1 is LGHNA and CDR2 is YNFKEQ in the germline V gene. The CDR3 extends over 15 amino acids.